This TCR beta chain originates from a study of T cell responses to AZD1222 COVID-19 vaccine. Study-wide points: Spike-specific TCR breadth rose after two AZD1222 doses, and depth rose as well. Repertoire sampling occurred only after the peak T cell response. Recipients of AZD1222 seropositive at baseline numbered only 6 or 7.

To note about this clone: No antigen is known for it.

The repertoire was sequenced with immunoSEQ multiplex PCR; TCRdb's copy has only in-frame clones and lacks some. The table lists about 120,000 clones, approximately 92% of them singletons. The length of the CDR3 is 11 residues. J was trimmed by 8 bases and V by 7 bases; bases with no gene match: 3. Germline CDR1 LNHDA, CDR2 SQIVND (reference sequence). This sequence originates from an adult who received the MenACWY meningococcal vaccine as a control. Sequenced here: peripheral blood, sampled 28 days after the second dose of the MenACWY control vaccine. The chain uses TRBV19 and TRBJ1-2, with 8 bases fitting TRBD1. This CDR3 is CASTWDRGYTF. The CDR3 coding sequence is TGTGCCAGTACCTGGGACAGGGGCTACACCTTC.